The 22 T cell receptor beta chains presented below share a single source sample, sequenced in a study of blood T cell repertoires in COVID-19. Method: immunoSEQ multiplex PCR; TCRdb's copy keeps in-frame clones and lacks some. The sample carries roughly 55,000 clones, more than 80% recorded once. The specimen sequenced was peripheral blood. Every receptor here comes from a human donor with active COVID-19. The donor label of this sample is uncertain.

V and J are TRBV5-8 and TRBJ2-1; TRBD1 agrees at 7 bases. Germline loops: CDR1 SGHTS, CDR2 YDEGEE. V lost 3 bases to trimming and J lost 0 bases; unmatched junction nucleotides: 3. The CDR3 totals 15 residues. The CDR3 DNA follows: TGTGCCAGCAGCTCTACAGGGGTCTCCTACAATGAGCAGTTCTTC. Translation: CASSSTGVSYNEQFF.

The gene calls are TRBV3-1 (or the pseudogene TRBV3-2) and TRBJ2-1, with a weak D call TRBD2 (6 bases). The V gene lost 4 bases and the J gene lost 5 bases, with 15 bases spanning the gap. Looked up from germline, CDR1 is LGHDT and CDR2 is YNNKEL (reference sequence). CDR3 size: 15 residues. This CDR3 is CASSRVEGLNNEQFF. DNA for the CDR3: TGTGCCAGCAGCCGAGTGGAGGGGCTTAACAATGAGCAGTTCTTC.

V is TRBV7-9 and J is TRBJ2-5, with D possibly being TRBD2 (7 bases). The germline V gene encodes CDR1 SEHNR and CDR2 FQNEAQ (reference sequence). Trimming removed 3 bases from V and 4 bases from J, with 12 bases in between. The CDR3 has 14 amino acids. CDR3 coding DNA: TGTGCCAGCAGCTTGAAGGGAGGGGGAGAGACCCAGTACTTC. Its protein product is CASSLKGGGETQYF.

The chain combines TRBV5-4 with TRBJ2-2; 7 positions agree with TRBD2. Germline CDR1 is SGHNT and CDR2 is YYREEE (reference sequence). Germline trimming cut 0 bases from V and 1 base from J; bases unmatched to any gene: 0. The CDR3 length is 15 residues. As DNA, the CDR3 is TGTGCCAGCAGCTTGGAGCGGGAGAACACCGGGGAGCTGTTTTTT. The encoded protein is CASSLERENTGELFF.

V usage is TRBV5-1 and J usage is TRBJ2-3, with 8 bases aligning to TRBD1. CDR1 is SGHRS and CDR2 is YFSETQ in the germline V gene. This CDR3 is built from 14 residues. V trimming: 2 bases; J trimming: 5 bases; junction bases outside the gene matches: 4. CDR3 sequence: CASSLGQGIDTQYF. CDR3 bases: TGCGCCAGCAGCTTAGGACAGGGAATAGATACGCAGTATTTT.

This chain links TRBV5-6 with TRBJ2-3, with 7 bases matching TRBD1. The length of the CDR3 is 15 residues. Germline trimming cut 4 bases from V and 0 bases from J; bases unmatched to any gene: 5. Per germline, CDR1 SGHDT and CDR2 YYEEEE. In nucleotides, the CDR3 is TGTGCCAGCAGCCTGGGGACAGCTAGCACAGATACGCAGTATTTT. Amino acids: CASSLGTASTDTQYF. Complete variable domain (other parts from reference TRBV5-6 and TRBJ2-3): DAGVTQSPTHLIKTRGQQVTLRCSPKSGHDTVSWYQQALGQGPQFIFQYYEEEERQRGNFPDRFSGHQFPNYSSELNVNALLLGDSALYLCASSLGTASTDTQYFGPGTRLTVL.

In this sample, this clone turned up once. V is TRBV5-6 and J is TRBJ2-5; D possibly corresponds to TRBD2 (5 bases). Germline lookup yields CDR1 SGHDT and CDR2 YYEEEE. V lost 2 bases to trimming and J lost 1 base, with 15 bases between them. The CDR3 loop spans 16 amino acids. The CDR3 loop reads CASSFGEKETQETQYF. The DNA for the CDR3 is TGTGCCAGCAGCTTTGGGGAGAAAGAGACCCAAGAGACCCAGTACTTC.

This chain links TRBV18 with TRBJ2-7, with D perhaps matching TRBD1 (5 bases). Germline V lookup: CDR1 KGHSH, CDR2 LQKENI. The CDR3 runs 12 residues. The V gene lost 3 bases and the J gene lost 9 bases, with 12 bases spanning the gap. CDR3 in amino acids: CASSPDSGGQYV. The CDR3 nucleotides are TGTGCCAGCTCACCCGACAGTGGTGGGCAGTACGTC.

The chain combines TRBV7-8 with TRBJ2-7, with TRBD1 matching over 7 bases. CDR1 SGHVS and CDR2 FQNEAQ come from the germline V gene. The V gene end was trimmed by 5 bases and the J gene end by 1 base; junction bases not matched to a gene: 5. This CDR3 comprises 14 residues. This CDR3 is CASSLPGGSYEQYF. The CDR3 DNA reads TGTGCCAGCAGCCTTCCAGGGGGATCCTACGAGCAGTACTTC.

Only one count was recorded for this clone. The chain has TRBV5-1 and TRBJ2-7, with D tentatively TRBD2 (5 bases). The CDR3 loop spans 13 amino acids. Trimming left V 1 base short and J 4 bases short, with 9 bases between. The germline V gene has CDR1 SGHRS and CDR2 YFSETQ. In DNA, the CDR3 is TGCGCCAGCAGCTTGACCTCGGGGTACGAGCAGTACTTC. As protein: CASSLTSGYEQYF.

The V gene is TRBV30, the J gene TRBJ2-7; D is possibly TRBD2 (5 bases). V lost 5 bases, J lost 2 bases, and 19 bases lay in between. CDR1 and CDR2 (germline): GTSNPN, SVGIG (reference sequence). The CDR3 runs 15 residues. This CDR3 is CAWGPRSGVAYEQYF. CDR3 coding DNA: TGTGCCTGGGGGCCACGGTCCGGGGTCGCCTACGAGCAGTACTTC.

The chain uses TRBV27 and TRBJ2-1; 8 bases are a match to TRBD1. The germline CDR1 and CDR2 sequences are MNHEY and SMNVEV (reference sequence). The CDR3 sequence is 15 residues long. Germline trimming cut 8 bases from V and 9 bases from J; bases unmatched to any gene: 15. CDR3 residues: CASYEGIQGAGEQFF. Here the CDR3 DNA reads TGTGCCAGCTACGAGGGAATTCAGGGGGCTGGTGAGCAGTTCTTC.

The J gene is TRBJ2-2, the V gene TRBV11-2; 7 positions match TRBD1. Germline-derived CDR1 and CDR2 are SGHAT and FQNNGV. J was trimmed by 4 bases and V by 2 bases; bases with no gene match: 7. There are 16 residues in the CDR3. This CDR3 reads CASSLRPGTVTGELFF. The CDR3 DNA sequence: TGTGCCAGCAGCTTACGTCCCGGGACAGTCACCGGGGAGCTGTTTTTT.

The chain recombines TRBV20-1 with TRBJ2-1; tentative D call: TRBD2 (6 bases). Deletions cut 6 bases from V and 11 bases from J, with 11 bases between. This CDR3 comprises 10 residues. CDR1 DFQATT and CDR2 SNEGSKA come from the germline V gene (reference sequence). CDR3 DNA: TGCAGTGCGACCGGGAGTCAGCAGTTCTTC. Translating it yields CSATGSQQFF.

This chain joins TRBV7-9 and TRBJ2-1; 9 bases line up with TRBD2. Per the germline V gene, CDR1 is SEHNR and CDR2 is FQNEAQ (reference sequence). The CDR3 runs to 16 residues. The trim removed 3 bases at V and 4 bases at J, leaving 7 bases unmatched. The CDR3 coding sequence is TGTGCCAGCAGCTTCCCCACTAGCGGGTCGTACAATGAGCAGTTCTTC. Its translation is CASSFPTSGSYNEQFF.

The chain recombines TRBV5-1 with TRBJ2-2; D uncertain. There are 15 residues in the CDR3. CDR1 and CDR2 from the germline V gene are SGHRS and YFSETQ. V dropped 4 bases and J dropped 2 bases, with 12 bases sitting between them. The DNA for the CDR3 is TGCGCCAGCAGCCAAACTGCGCGAAACACCGGGGAGCTGTTTTTT. This sequence encodes CASSQTARNTGELFF.

V and J are TRBV3-1 (or the pseudogene TRBV3-2) and TRBJ2-7; 9 bases map to TRBD2. With 2 bases clipped from V and 4 bases from J, the junction kept 6 bases outside the gene matches. Germline V gene lookup returns CDR1 LGHDT and CDR2 YNNKEL (reference sequence). This CDR3 spans 15 amino acids. CDR3 sequence: CASSQSSGDQYEQYV. CDR3 DNA sequence: TGTGCCAGCAGCCAATCTAGCGGGGACCAATACGAGCAGTACGTC.

The rearrangement links TRBV27 to TRBJ1-2; D not resolved. The CDR3 consists of 13 residues. CDR1 is MNHEY, CDR2 SMNVEV, per germline (reference sequence). The germline V and J ends were trimmed by 1 base and 8 bases, with 11 bases remaining between them. This chain's CDR3 is CASSLLATRGYTF. CDR3 bases: TGTGCCAGCAGTTTATTAGCCACACGGGGCTACACCTTC.

This clone was seen just once. The V call is TRBV7-3, the J call TRBJ2-7; 9 bases match TRBD1. The CDR3 is 13 amino acids. V shed 5 bases, J shed 7 bases, and the junction held 6 bases outside the gene matches. Germline V gene data show CDR1 as SGHTA and CDR2 as FQGTGA. CDR3 sequence reads: CASSVQGASEQYF. In nucleotides, the CDR3 is TGTGCCAGCAGCGTACAGGGGGCGAGTGAGCAGTACTTC.

V gene TRBV6-5 combines with J gene TRBJ1-4; 7 positions agree with TRBD1. Germline trimming cut 2 bases from V and 10 bases from J; bases unmatched to any gene: 4. Germline CDR1 reads MNHEY; CDR2 reads SVGAGI. This CDR3 has 13 amino acids. The CDR3 region has the DNA TGTGCCAGCAGTTACGGGGACAGCCTAAAACTGTTTTTT. It specifies CASSYGDSLKLFF.

V usage is TRBV18 and J usage is TRBJ2-2, with D perhaps TRBD1 (5 bases). The CDR3 runs to 16 residues. Germline V gives CDR1 KGHSH, CDR2 LQKENI. Trimming stripped 6 bases from V and 4 bases from J, with 18 bases between. The DNA for the CDR3 is TGTGCCAGCTCGCCCAACCAGGGCCGGGTCACCGGGGAGCTGTTTTTT. This sequence encodes CASSPNQGRVTGELFF.

The V gene is TRBV6-6, the J gene TRBJ2-6; D is unclear. V lost 7 bases, J lost 0 bases, and 13 bases lay in between. The germline V gene has CDR1 MNHNY and CDR2 SVGAGI (reference sequence). The CDR3 covers 16 residues. The CDR3 DNA sequence: TGTGCCAGCATCAGAACACCCGACTCTGGGGCCAACGTCCTGACTTTC. Its protein product is CASIRTPDSGANVLTF.